This T cell receptor (beta chain) was recorded in a study of blood T cells in healthy people across ages. The CDR3 has 14 amino acids. The germline V gene encodes CDR1 KGHDR and CDR2 SFDVKD. It was with a sample-barcoded 5' primer and a J-beta primer mix that a second PCR of roughly 7 to 12 cycles was run. A template-switch adaptor that had 12 random nucleotides put a tag on each cDNA molecule. TCRdb reprocessed the 5' RACE reads with MiXCR, giving one entry per CDR3 protein. The sample shows 1.5 million to 2 million distinct CDR3 sequences, 28% of them seen only once. Per sample, no less than 5.5 micrograms of total RNA were extracted.

This clonotype originated in a young woman in good health. The gene calls are TRBV24-1 and TRBJ1-5, with TRBD1 identical over 10 bases. The specimen sequenced was blood. The CDR3 coding sequence is TGTGCGACGGGGGGGACAGGGGACAATCAGCCCCAGCATTTT. Translating it yields CATGGTGDNQPQHF.